The 14 T cell receptor beta chains given below trace back to one sample, sequenced in a study of OX40 agonist ivuxolimab in advanced cancers. TCRdb's copy holds only in-frame clones and misses some; the assay was immunoSEQ multiplex PCR. The sample has 110,000 or so clones; approximately 90% are singletons. The material sequenced was CD4+ or CD8+ T cells sorted from blood, taken in a trial of the OX40 agonist ivuxolimab. The receptors were sampled from an adult with an advanced solid tumor such as melanoma, head and neck, liver or kidney cancer.

The V gene is TRBV7-6, the J gene TRBJ1-5; D is uncertain. The CDR3 loop spans 13 amino acids. Germline V gives CDR1 SGHVS, CDR2 FNYEAQ. V lost 5 bases and J lost 0, with 5 bases in between. The CDR3 protein is CASSRDSNQPQHF. For the CDR3, the DNA is TGTGCCAGCAGCAGGGATAGCAATCAGCCCCAGCATTTT.

This clone showed up just a few times. The chain is built from TRBV9 and TRBJ2-3, with D perhaps matching TRBD1 or TRBD2 (6 bases each). The CDR3 totals 15 residues. Germline CDR1 SGDLS, CDR2 YYNGEE. Trimming stripped 1 base from V and 0 bases from J, with 9 bases between. CDR3 in DNA: TGTGCCAGCAGCGTAAGGGGGACTAGCACAGATACGCAGTATTTT. It specifies CASSVRGTSTDTQYF.

This rearrangement joins TRBV6-5 to TRBJ1-4; TRBD1 is a possible D gene (6 bases). The CDR3 contains 15 residues. CDR1 is MNHEY and CDR2 is SVGAGI in the germline V gene. Trimming took 7 bases from V and 3 from J, leaving 15 bases between them. The DNA of the CDR3 is TGTGCCAGCACCACCCAGGGGACGGCTAATGAAAAACTGTTTTTT. Its protein is CASTTQGTANEKLFF.

The gene calls are TRBV6-1 and TRBJ1-5, with a weak D call TRBD1 (5 bases). Trimming took off 6 bases at V and 5 bases at J, with 17 bases between the two ends. Germline loops: CDR1 MNHNS, CDR2 SASEGT. CDR3 length: 15 amino acids. CDR3 sequence reads: CASRGFGAPDQPQHF. The CDR3 nucleotides are TGTGCCAGCAGGGGGTTCGGGGCGCCAGATCAGCCCCAGCATTTT.

This clone was observed once. The rearrangement joins TRBV12-5 to TRBJ2-3; 7 bases are a match to TRBD2. CDR1 is LGHNT and CDR2 is FRNRAP in the germline V gene. CDR3 length: 20 amino acids. V shed 1 base and J 0 bases; nucleotides not matched to a gene: 16. DNA for the CDR3: TGTGCTAGTGGTTTGGGACAAACCCCGACTCAGCGGGGTAGCACAGATACGCAGTATTTT. Translated, it gives CASGLGQTPTQRGSTDTQYF.

The genes are TRBV6-5 and TRBJ2-3; D may be TRBD2 (5 bases). Germline values: CDR1 MNHEY, CDR2 SVGAGI. CDR3 length: 16 amino acids. The V and J ends lost 1 base and 7 bases respectively, with 18 bases between them. The CDR3 DNA is TGTGCCAGCAGTTACTATAGCGTAACCTCGGGGAATACGCAGTATTTT. As protein: CASSYYSVTSGNTQYF.

The genes are TRBV27 and TRBJ1-6; D unresolved. In germline, CDR1 is MNHEY, CDR2 SMNVEV (reference sequence). Trimming stripped 7 bases from V and 0 bases from J, with 4 bases between. CDR3 size: 13 residues. The CDR3 is CASTSSYNSPLHF. The DNA for the CDR3 is TGTGCCAGCACGAGCTCCTATAATTCACCCCTCCACTTT.

J is TRBJ1-2 and V is TRBV7-3; 10 bases are shared with TRBD1. The V gene end was trimmed by 0 bases and the J gene end by 5 bases; junction bases not matched to a gene: 6. Germline-derived CDR1 and CDR2 are SGHTA and FQGTGA. The CDR3 contains 16 residues. As DNA, the CDR3 is TGTGCCAGCAGCTTAACAGCGGACAGGGGGGATTATGGCTACACCTTC. Translating it yields CASSLTADRGDYGYTF.

The V and J genes are TRBV27 and TRBJ1-1; 10 bases agree with TRBD1. Trimming cost V 6 bases and J 6 bases; bases outside gene matches: 10. Germline CDR1 reads MNHEY; CDR2 reads SMNVEV (reference sequence). The CDR3 spans 15 residues. The CDR3 reads CASRGTGEIWAEAFF. The DNA of the CDR3 is TGTGCCAGCAGAGGGACAGGGGAGATTTGGGCTGAAGCTTTCTTT.

In this sample, this clone turned up a few times. The chain links TRBV18 to TRBJ1-1; 9 nucleotides line up with TRBD1. The CDR3 spans 13 residues. Germline V gene sequence: CDR1 KGHSH, CDR2 LQKENI. V trimming: 6 bases; J trimming: 3 bases; junction bases outside the gene matches: 2. The CDR3 loop reads CASSRDRDTEAFF. CDR3 coding DNA: TGTGCCAGCTCCCGGGACAGGGACACTGAAGCTTTCTTT.

The sample holds one count of this clone. V usage is TRBV6-6 and J usage is TRBJ2-2, with a weak D call TRBD1 (5 bases). V lost 4 bases to trimming and J lost 4 bases, with 7 bases between them. This CDR3 has 13 residues. Germline CDR1 and CDR2: MNHNY and SVGAGI (reference sequence). CDR3 bases: TGTGCCAGCAGTTTTAGGGGCACCGGGGAGCTGTTTTTT. Its protein product is CASSFRGTGELFF.

The V gene is TRBV13, the J gene TRBJ2-7; 7 nucleotides agree with TRBD1. The germline CDR1 and CDR2 sequences are PRHDT and FYEKMQ (reference sequence). Trimming cost V 1 base and J 2 bases; bases outside gene matches: 8. This CDR3 has 16 residues. CDR3 in amino acids: CASSLVIGTDTYEQYF. CDR3 nucleotide sequence: TGTGCCAGCAGCTTAGTGATCGGGACAGATACCTACGAGCAGTACTTC.

The genes are TRBV9 and TRBJ2-1; 10 positions match TRBD2. The CDR3 has 16 amino acids. The J segment lost 4 bases and the V segment lost 4 bases, leaving 8 bases of the junction unmatched. Germline assignment: CDR1 SGDLS and CDR2 YYNGEE. The CDR3 DNA follows: TGTGCCAGCAGCCCAACCCAAGCGGGGGGGTACAATGAGCAGTTCTTC. Residues: CASSPTQAGGYNEQFF.

This chain links TRBV30 with TRBJ1-1, with 7 bases that match TRBD1. J gave up 5 bases and V 7 bases, and 7 bases lay outside the gene matches. The germline V gene has CDR1 GTSNPN and CDR2 SVGIG (reference sequence). The CDR3 sequence is 12 residues long. The CDR3 loop is CAFRQGGTEAFF. CDR3 in DNA: TGTGCCTTCCGACAGGGTGGGACTGAAGCTTTCTTT.